Included here is one TCR beta chain sequence, with context. The entry originates in a study of cytomegalovirus exposure and HLA in healthy donors. The study ran its PCR with 60 Vbeta and 13 Jbeta primers. Clones were read by immunoSEQ multiplex PCR, and TCRdb kept only the in-frame ones, dropping some. The sample has more than 110,000 clones, about 80% seen once. Germline lookup yields CDR1 KGHSH and CDR2 LQKENI. V was trimmed by 3 bases and J by 3 bases, leaving 12 bases between them. CDR3 size: 15 residues. The receptor was isolated from a man aged 40-49 years in good health and CMV-seropositive. This chain connects TRBV18 to TRBJ1-5; D possibly corresponds to TRBD1 (6 bases). The specimen was PBMCs. The CDR3 loop reads CASSPRTDANQPQHF. The CDR3 DNA sequence: TGTGCCAGCTCACCCCGGACAGATGCCAATCAGCCCCAGCATTTT.